Sequencing of this T cell receptor (beta chain) was carried out in a study of T cell repertoires in cytomegalovirus infection. Looking at the study overall: Selected CMV epitopes included recently identified HLA-C-restricted ones as well as well-studied HLA-B-restricted ones.

MiXCR, applied by TCRdb to the reads, yields one record per CDR3 protein. The profile shows 750,000 to 950,000 distinct CDR3 sequences, under 35% of them singletons. For this clonotype: Its cognate antigen is unknown. A clone one base away is much larger, so this may be a read error.

Study conclusions and caveats: The ex vivo response was dominated by HLA-C-restricted CMV-specific TCR beta clonotypes. Cumulative frequency of public TCR beta families picked out carriers of CMV plus the relevant HLA.

Germline V gene data show CDR1 as SEHNR and CDR2 as FQNEAQ (reference sequence). The CDR3 runs 15 residues. The rearrangement links TRBV7-9 to TRBJ1-5; the D gene is possibly TRBD1 (5 bases). The sequencing here drew on cultured CD8+ T cells from PBMCs, taken from culture after CMV antigen stimulation. The receptor was derived from a human donor in good health (CMV status not recorded). Some clones in this sample may be carry-over from other donors' samples. The DNA of the CDR3 is TGTGCCGGCAGCTCGGACACGGAGCGGAATCAGCCCCAGCATTTT. It encodes CAGSSDTERNQPQHF.